This T cell receptor (beta chain) came from a study of control samples from healthy donors and cancer patients. The protocol was immunoSEQ multiplex PCR, while the TCRdb copy is restricted to in-frame clones and leaves out a portion. The data hold roughly 120,000 clones, with approximately 94% observed a single time. CDR3 length: 13 residues. V was trimmed by 2 bases and J by 5 bases, leaving 10 bases between them. Looked up from germline, CDR1 is SGHTS and CDR2 is YDEGEE. This sequence was found in a man aged 25-40 years in good health. The sequencing input was blood. The chain links TRBV5-8 to TRBJ1-2; possibly TRBD1 for D (5 bases). CDR3 DNA sequence: TGTGCCAGCAGCTTAGGGACCCTATATGGCTACACCTTC. Amino acid sequence: CASSLGTLYGYTF.